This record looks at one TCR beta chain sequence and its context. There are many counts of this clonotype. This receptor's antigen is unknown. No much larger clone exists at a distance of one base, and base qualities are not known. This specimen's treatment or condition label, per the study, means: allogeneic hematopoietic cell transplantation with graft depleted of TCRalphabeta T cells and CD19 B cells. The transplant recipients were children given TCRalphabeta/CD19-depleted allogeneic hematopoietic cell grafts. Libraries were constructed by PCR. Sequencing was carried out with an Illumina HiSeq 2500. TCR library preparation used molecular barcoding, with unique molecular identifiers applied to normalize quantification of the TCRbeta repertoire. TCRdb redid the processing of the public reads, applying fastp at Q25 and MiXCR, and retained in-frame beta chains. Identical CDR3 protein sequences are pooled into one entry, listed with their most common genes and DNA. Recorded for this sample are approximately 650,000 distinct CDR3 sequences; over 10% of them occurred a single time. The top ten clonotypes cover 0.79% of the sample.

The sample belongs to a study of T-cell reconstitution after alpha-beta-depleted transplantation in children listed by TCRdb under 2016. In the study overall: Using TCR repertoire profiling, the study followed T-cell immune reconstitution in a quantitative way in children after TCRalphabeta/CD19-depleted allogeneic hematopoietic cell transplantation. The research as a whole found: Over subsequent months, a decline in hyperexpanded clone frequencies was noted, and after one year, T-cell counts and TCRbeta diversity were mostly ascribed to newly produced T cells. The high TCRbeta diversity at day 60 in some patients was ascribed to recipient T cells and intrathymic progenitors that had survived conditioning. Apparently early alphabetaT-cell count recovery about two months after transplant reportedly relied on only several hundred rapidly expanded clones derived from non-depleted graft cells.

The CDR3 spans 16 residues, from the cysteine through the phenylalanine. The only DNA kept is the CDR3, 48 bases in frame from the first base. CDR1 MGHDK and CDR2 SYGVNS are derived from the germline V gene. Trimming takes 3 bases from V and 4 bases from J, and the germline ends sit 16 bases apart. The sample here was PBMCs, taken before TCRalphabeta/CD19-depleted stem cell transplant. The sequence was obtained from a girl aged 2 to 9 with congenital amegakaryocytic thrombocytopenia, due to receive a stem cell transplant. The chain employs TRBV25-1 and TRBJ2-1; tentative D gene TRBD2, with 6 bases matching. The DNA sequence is TGTGCCAGCAGTGATGTTCCACCGGGAGCTTACAATGAGCAGTTCTTC. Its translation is CASSDVPPGAYNEQFF.